The 22 T cell receptor beta chains in this list originate from one sample, sequenced in a study of vaccination effects on CD4 cells after COVID-19. The method was immunoSEQ multiplex PCR; TCRdb's version includes in-frame clones alone and lacks a portion of them. Seen here are tens of thousands of clones, approximately 80% observed once, and the top ten hold roughly 2.4%. Under the ViraFEST assay, PBMC were stimulated with viral peptide pools so that antigen-specific CD4+ T cells expanded. Sequencing was performed afterwards. Isolation of CD4+ T cells took place after about nine days of culture. Which antigens these TCRs recognize remains unknown. The sequencing here drew on CD4+ T cells from PBMCs cultured with HCoV-229E spike peptides, taken before COVID-19 vaccination. Every receptor here comes from a human donor who received a COVID-19 vaccine.

The chain combines TRBV3-1 (or the pseudogene TRBV3-2) with TRBJ2-3; possibly TRBD2 for D (7 bases). The CDR3 sequence is 13 residues long. In germline, CDR1 is LGHDT, CDR2 YNNKEL (reference sequence). Trimming took 5 bases from V and 6 from J, leaving 12 bases between them. CDR3: CASSGGGFDTQYF. DNA for the CDR3: TGTGCCAGCAGCGGGGGGGGCTTCGATACGCAGTATTTT.

The J gene is TRBJ1-1, the V gene TRBV27, with 8 bases fitting TRBD1. Germline V lookup: CDR1 MNHEY, CDR2 SMNVEV (reference sequence). This CDR3 region has 16 residues. The V segment lost 3 bases and the J segment 1 base; nucleotides outside the gene matches: 7. CDR3 protein: CASSFRGGTGNTEAFF. Here the CDR3 DNA reads TGTGCCAGCAGTTTTAGGGGAGGGACAGGGAACACTGAAGCTTTCTTT.

There are a few counts of this clone. This chain joins TRBV5-4 and TRBJ1-2; D unclear. V was shortened by 2 bases and J by 7 bases, with 12 bases between the two germline ends. This CDR3 comprises 13 residues. CDR1 and CDR2 from the germline V gene are SGHNT and YYREEE (reference sequence). CDR3 coding DNA: TGTGCCAGCAGCTTTAGTGGCGTCTCTGGCTACACCTTC. Translated: CASSFSGVSGYTF.

This sequence joins TRBV3-1 (or the pseudogene TRBV3-2) and TRBJ2-3; tentatively, D is TRBD2 (6 bases). Germline V gene sequence: CDR1 LGHDT, CDR2 YNNKEL (reference sequence). This CDR3 spans 15 amino acids. Trimming cost V 11 bases and J 1 base, with 19 bases left between them. CDR3 nucleotide sequence: TGTGCCTCGTCCGGGGAAGCTAGCGGCACAGATACGCAGTATTTT. Translating gives CASSGEASGTDTQYF.

This clone appeared once. The chain links TRBV5-1 to TRBJ1-2, with 7 nucleotides matching TRBD1. The V segment lost 4 bases and the J segment 2 bases; nucleotides outside the gene matches: 5. In germline, CDR1 is SGHRS, CDR2 YFSETQ. This CDR3 is built from 14 residues. The CDR3 DNA is TGCGCCAGCAGCGTCCCGGGACAGAACTATGGCTACACCTTC. As protein: CASSVPGQNYGYTF.

The chain is built from TRBV7-8 and TRBJ2-3, with 9 bases identical to TRBD2. The V gene's germline CDR1 is SGHVS and CDR2 FQNEAQ. The length of the CDR3 is 14 residues. Written as DNA, the CDR3 is TGTGCTTCGAGCGGGGGGCGTAGCACAGATACGCAGTATTTT. It translates to CASSGGRSTDTQYF. The variable domain in full, completed from reference TRBV7-8 and TRBJ2-3, reads GAGVSQSPRYKVAKRGQDVALRCDPISGHVSLFWYQQALGQGPEFLTYFQNEAQLDKSGLPSDRFFAERPEGSVSTLKIQRTQQEDSAVYLCASSGGRSTDTQYFGPGTRLTVL.

The chain carries TRBV3-1 (or the pseudogene TRBV3-2) and TRBJ1-3, with no clear D. Trimming stripped 1 base from V and 1 base from J, with 8 bases between. The germline V gene encodes CDR1 LGHDT and CDR2 YNNKEL (reference sequence). The length of the CDR3 is 15 residues. CDR3 amino acids: CASSQVWLSGNTIYF. The CDR3 DNA follows: TGTGCCAGCAGCCAAGTCTGGTTATCTGGAAACACCATATATTTT.

V is TRBV9 and J is TRBJ1-1, with D maybe TRBD1 (6 bases). The CDR3 totals 15 residues. The V gene's germline CDR1 is SGDLS and CDR2 YYNGEE. V was shortened by 7 bases and J by 1 base, with 17 bases between the two germline ends. CDR3 region: CASARDTGENTEAFF. DNA for the CDR3: TGTGCCAGCGCCCGGGACACCGGAGAGAACACTGAAGCTTTCTTT. The full variable domain, rest sourced from reference TRBV9 and TRBJ1-1, is DSGVTQTPKHLITATGQRVTLRCSPRSGDLSVYWYQQSLDQGLQFLIQYYNGEERAKGNILERFSAQQFPDLHSELNLSSLELGDSALYFCASARDTGENTEAFFGQGTRLTVV.

J is TRBJ2-3 and V is TRBV5-4, with TRBD1 matching 7 bases. V lost 4 bases to trimming and J lost 3 bases; unmatched junction nucleotides: 5. The CDR3 length is 14 residues. CDR1 is SGHNT and CDR2 is YYREEE in the germline V gene (reference sequence). CDR3 residues: CASSQRQGTDTQYF. CDR3 bases: TGTGCCAGCAGCCAGAGACAGGGTACAGATACGCAGTATTTT.

This sequence joins TRBV18 and TRBJ2-1; 8 nucleotides agree with TRBD1. The CDR3 covers 14 residues. CDR1 KGHSH and CDR2 LQKENI come from the germline V gene. The trim removed 6 bases at V and 4 bases at J, leaving 5 bases unmatched. The CDR3 DNA follows: TGTGCCAGCTCCTGGACAGGGCAATACAATGAGCAGTTCTTC. Translating gives CASSWTGQYNEQFF. Filled out from reference TRBV18 and TRBJ2-1, the complete variable domain reads NAGVMQNPRHLVRRRGQEARLRCSPMKGHSHVYWYRQLPEEGLKFMVYLQKENIIDESGMPKERFSAEFPKEGPSILRIQQVVRGDSAAYFCASSWTGQYNEQFFGPGTRLTVL.

The V gene is TRBV30, the J gene TRBJ2-7; 7 bases are a match to TRBD2. Trimming took 2 bases from V and 2 from J; bases not matched to a gene: 6. Looked up from germline, CDR1 is GTSNPN and CDR2 is SVGIG (reference sequence). This CDR3 is 14 amino acids long. The CDR3 nucleotides are TGTGCCTGGAGTCCCGGGGGGTGGACCTACGAGCAGTACGTC. It specifies CAWSPGGWTYEQYV.

The gene calls are TRBV7-3 and TRBJ1-1; possible D gene TRBD1, 5 bases. The germline V gene has CDR1 SGHTA and CDR2 FQGTGA. Trimming left V 5 bases short and J 1 base short, with 8 bases between. This CDR3 is 13 amino acids long. CDR3 region: CASSLGTNTEAFF. The CDR3 DNA reads TGTGCCAGCAGCCTTGGGACGAACACTGAAGCTTTCTTT.

The gene calls are TRBV5-5 and TRBJ2-3; weak D call: TRBD2 (6 bases). Germline CDR1 SGHKS, CDR2 YYEKEE (reference sequence). V lost 6 bases to trimming and J lost 0 bases, with 20 bases between them. The CDR3 spans 17 residues. The CDR3 DNA sequence: TGTGCCAGCATCCCCTGGTGGGGGGTTACTAGCACAGATACGCAGTATTTT. Protein product: CASIPWWGVTSTDTQYF.

This clone has a single count. The chain has TRBV7-8 and TRBJ1-1; the D gene is possibly TRBD1 (6 bases). The germline V gene has CDR1 SGHVS and CDR2 FQNEAQ. The CDR3 is 13 residues long. V lost 5 bases to trimming and J lost 7 bases, with 14 bases between them. Here the CDR3 reads CASSQRGQFEAFF. The CDR3, as DNA: TGTGCCAGCAGCCAACGAGGACAGTTTGAAGCTTTCTTT.

Worth noting for this clone: A junction end diverges from the germline sequence, so it may reflect a read error. The gene calls are TRBV6-1 and TRBJ2-3; D is unclear. CDR3 size: 11 residues. The germline V gene has CDR1 MNHNS and CDR2 SASEGT. The CDR3, as DNA: TGTGCCAGCAGAGAAGAAGGAACGCAGTATTTT. Translation: CASREEGTQYF.

The rearrangement uses TRBV29-1 and TRBJ1-2, with TRBD1 matching over 10 bases. CDR1 SQVTM and CDR2 ANQGSEA come from the germline V gene. This CDR3 has 15 residues. V lost 6 bases to trimming and J lost 1 base; unmatched junction nucleotides: 8. CDR3 sequence reads: CSVRDRGRFNYGYTF. The CDR3 DNA sequence: TGCAGCGTACGCGACAGGGGGCGCTTTAACTATGGCTACACCTTC.

The chain recombines TRBV10-3 with TRBJ1-2; D possibly corresponds to TRBD1 (6 bases). CDR3 length equals 14 residues. The V gene lost 11 bases and the J gene lost 4 bases, with 20 bases spanning the gap. Germline assignment: CDR1 ENHRY and CDR2 SYGVKD. CDR3: CAAASPGGPYGYTF. CDR3 sequence (DNA): TGTGCCGCCGCAAGCCCGGGGGGCCCCTATGGCTACACCTTC.

In this sample, this clone turned up a few times. The chain combines TRBV10-1 with TRBJ2-3; D remains ambiguous. Looked up from germline, CDR1 is WNHNN and CDR2 is SYGVQD (reference sequence). The CDR3 is 14 residues long. Deletions cut 5 bases from V and 3 bases from J, with 12 bases between. The CDR3 sequence is CASSFNSRTDTQYF. CDR3 coding DNA: TGCGCCAGCAGTTTTAATAGCCGAACAGATACGCAGTATTTT.

This rearrangement joins TRBV20-1 to TRBJ2-5; 9 nucleotides align to TRBD1. The CDR3 length is 16 residues. V was pared by 3 bases and J by 3 bases, with 11 bases of the junction left unmatched. CDR1 is DFQATT and CDR2 is SNEGSKA in the germline V gene (reference sequence). CDR3 region: CSASQADRGSKETQYF. The DNA for the CDR3 is TGCAGTGCTAGTCAGGCGGACAGGGGAAGTAAAGAGACCCAGTACTTC.

This clone was counted a few times. V and J are TRBV12-3 or TRBV12-4 and TRBJ1-2; no firm D call. V gave up 2 bases and J gave up 8 bases, with 12 bases separating them. There are 13 residues in the CDR3. CDR3 sequence: CASSLSSVHGYTF. In nucleotides, the CDR3 is TGTGCCAGCAGTTTATCGTCGGTGCACGGCTACACCTTC.

This chain joins TRBV30 and TRBJ1-4; D is ambiguous. Per the germline V gene, CDR1 is GTSNPN and CDR2 is SVGIG (reference sequence). Trimming took 3 bases from V and 6 from J, leaving 8 bases between them. The CDR3 loop spans 12 amino acids. CDR3 protein: CAWSPIYEKLFF. The CDR3 coding sequence is TGTGCCTGGAGCCCAATCTATGAAAAACTGTTTTTT.

V usage is TRBV16 and J usage is TRBJ1-1; perhaps TRBD1 as D (5 bases). This CDR3 spans 14 amino acids. The V and J ends lost 3 bases and 0 bases respectively, with 8 bases between them. Germline CDR1 KGHSY, CDR2 FQNENV. In nucleotides, the CDR3 is TGTGCCAGCAGCCAGCGACAGCTGAACACTGAAGCTTTCTTT. This translates into CASSQRQLNTEAFF.